Listed below are T cell receptor beta chains from one sample, sequenced in a study of response to subunit inactivated influenza vaccine. A single record per CDR3 protein comes from TCRdb applying MiXCR to the RT-PCR reads. The table shows a few hundred thousand distinct CDR3 sequences, with 20% to 25% occurring only once. Here the sequenced sample was PBMCs from blood, taken approximately 20 months after vaccination. The receptors come from a man between 50 and 75 years old who received an inactivated influenza vaccine. Each CDR3 is given with its conserved first and last residue. The order of the fields is CDR3 DNA, CDR3 protein, J gene, V gene, clone size, D gene. The D gene is left open where the match is weak. Clone size is given for some rows only: seen once, a few or many times, or a class if the clone is expanded.

TGCAGTGCTCCCAGGGCGGGGGCCCCAGATAGTCATGAGCAGTTCTTC | CSAPRAGAPDSHEQFF | TRBJ2-1 | TRBV20-1 | - | -
TGTGCCAGCAGCCAAGAGGGAGCGGGAGTGAGCAATGAGCAGTTCTTC | CASSQEGAGVSNEQFF | TRBJ2-1 | TRBV14 | few | TRBD2
TGTGCCAGTAGTATGACAGGAAGCTCCTACGAGCAGTACTTC | CASSMTGSSYEQYF | TRBJ2-7 | TRBV19 | - | -
TGTGCCAGCAGAACCCATAGGGGTATTCGGGACACTGAAGCTTTCTTT | CASRTHRGIRDTEAFF | TRBJ1-1 | TRBV28 | many | -
TGCAGTGCTAGGGACGGGACCAGACCGACCCTATATGGCTACACCTTC | CSARDGTRPTLYGYTF | TRBJ1-2 | TRBV20-1 | few | -
TGTGCCAGCAGCCAAGATGTCAGCGGGTCCTACAATGAGCAGTTCTTC | CASSQDVSGSYNEQFF | TRBJ2-1 | TRBV4-2 | few | -
TGTGCCAGCAGCTCCGACAGCCGACCTGCCTACGAGCAGTACTTC | CASSSDSRPAYEQYF | TRBJ2-7 | TRBV5-6 | - | -
TGTGCCAGCAGTGGTGGCGGGTACTCCTACAATGAGCAGTTCTTC | CASSGGGYSYNEQFF | TRBJ2-1 | TRBV2 | - | -
TGTGCCAGCACCGACAGGGTATGGGGCTACACCTTC | CASTDRVWGYTF | TRBJ1-2 | TRBV6-5 | few | TRBD1
TGCAGTGCTAAACAAGGGGGCTCCTATAATTCACCCCTCCACTTT | CSAKQGGSYNSPLHF | TRBJ1-6 | TRBV20-1 | - | -
TGTGCCAGCTCCGTCCTCACCGGGGAGCTGTTTTTT | CASSVLTGELFF | TRBJ2-2 | TRBV18 | - | -
TGTGCCAGCACCCTGGAGACAGGTCTCTCCTACGAGCAGTACTTC | CASTLETGLSYEQYF | TRBJ2-7 | TRBV7-2 | - | -
TGTGCCAGCAGCTACCAGGCGCGGGAGGCAGATACGCAGTATTTT | CASSYQAREADTQYF | TRBJ2-3 | TRBV7-2 | - | TRBD2
TGCAGCGTTGTCCAGGGGGCAAACACTGAAGCTTTCTTT | CSVVQGANTEAFF | TRBJ1-1 | TRBV29-1 | many | TRBD1
TGCGCCAGCAGCTTGCAAGGAGACACGCTTTACGAGCAGTACTTC | CASSLQGDTLYEQYF | TRBJ2-7 | TRBV5-1 | few | -
TGTGCCAGCACTCAAGACGTTGTCTCTGGAAACACCATATATTTT | CASTQDVVSGNTIYF | TRBJ1-3 | TRBV12-3/TRBV12-4 | - | -
TGTGCCAGCAGCCAAGTCGCCGGGAGGTACTACAATGAGCAGTTCTTC | CASSQVAGRYYNEQFF | TRBJ2-1 | TRBV3-1 | many | TRBD2
TGCGCCAGCAGCTTGGCCGGGACCTCCTACGAGCAGTACTTC | CASSLAGTSYEQYF | TRBJ2-7 | TRBV5-1 | few | -
TGTGCCAGCAGTGAAGAATTGCGGGGGGTCCCGGAGACCCAGTACTTC | CASSEELRGVPETQYF | TRBJ2-5 | TRBV6-1 | - | TRBD2
TGTGCCAGCGGCCTAGCGGGTCACAATGAGCAGTTCTTC | CASGLAGHNEQFF | TRBJ2-1 | TRBV28 | - | TRBD2
TGTGCCAGCAGCTCCCAGGACAGTCCTAACACTGAAGCTTTCTTT | CASSSQDSPNTEAFF | TRBJ1-1 | TRBV7-2 | - | -
TGTGCCAGCAGCGAACAGCAGGAGGAACCTAACTATGGCTACACCTTC | CASSEQQEEPNYGYTF | TRBJ1-2 | TRBV9 | few | -
TGTGCCAGCAGAGGGACGGAGACACTGGATACGCAGTATTTT | CASRGTETLDTQYF | TRBJ2-3 | TRBV12-3/TRBV12-4 | few | -
TGTGCCAGCAGCTACCCCGCCGGGACAGGGCCCGATGAGCAGTTCTTC | CASSYPAGTGPDEQFF | TRBJ2-1 | TRBV11-2 | - | TRBD1
TGCGCCAGCAGCTTGGAAGGGATAAATCAGCCCCAGCATTTT | CASSLEGINQPQHF | TRBJ1-5 | TRBV5-1 | few | -
TGCAGTGCTGTACGACAGGGGACTGAAGCTTTCTTT | CSAVRQGTEAFF | TRBJ1-1 | TRBV20-1 | few | TRBD1
TGTGCCAGCAGTTTTACTAGCGGGGGGGCCGGTGAGCAGTTCTTC | CASSFTSGGAGEQFF | TRBJ2-1 | TRBV6-2/TRBV6-3 | - | TRBD2
TGTGCCAGCAGCTTGGGACTTGGGCGGACCTTC | CASSLGLGRTF | TRBJ2-7 | TRBV7-2 | - | -
TGCGCCAGCAGCCCGAGGTCCTCTGGAAACACCATATATTTT | CASSPRSSGNTIYF | TRBJ1-3 | TRBV5-1 | - | -
TGTGCCAGCAGTTTAGCCTCCGGGAGGGCCCCCGGGGAGCTGTTTTTT | CASSLASGRAPGELFF | TRBJ2-2 | TRBV12-3/TRBV12-4 | - | TRBD2
TGTGCCAGCAGCTTATCACTAGCGGGACAAGAGACCCAGTACTTC | CASSLSLAGQETQYF | TRBJ2-5 | TRBV11-1 | - | TRBD2
TGTGCCAGTAAACGGGGGGCTAGCTCCTATAATTCACCCCTCCACTTT | CASKRGASSYNSPLHF | TRBJ1-6 | TRBV28 | - | -
TGCAGTGCTACGCCAACGGATTACTCCTACGAGCAGTACTTC | CSATPTDYSYEQYF | TRBJ2-7 | TRBV20-1 | - | -
TGTGCCAGCAGCTTGAACACCGGGACAGGGAAAGCTTTCTTT | CASSLNTGTGKAFF | TRBJ1-1 | TRBV7-8 | few | TRBD1
TGTGCCAGCAGTTCGACAGGTCACCAAGAGACCCAGTACTTC | CASSSTGHQETQYF | TRBJ2-5 | TRBV12-3/TRBV12-4 | few | -
TGTGCCAGCAGTTACTCGACCGCACACTTCTCCAAAAACATTCAGTACTTC | CASSYSTAHFSKNIQYF | TRBJ2-4 | TRBV6-2/TRBV6-3 | few | -
TGTGCCAGCACCTCTGAGAGGGCCTTTGATACGCAGTATTTT | CASTSERAFDTQYF | TRBJ2-3 | TRBV12-3/TRBV12-4 | - | -
TGCGCCAGCAGCCAAGACAGGACGGTCTACTATGGCTACACCTTC | CASSQDRTVYYGYTF | TRBJ1-2 | TRBV4-3 | few | -
TGTGCCAGCAGCCCTGGATGGCTGAACACTGAAGCTTTCTTT | CASSPGWLNTEAFF | TRBJ1-1 | TRBV2 | many | -
TGTGCCAGCAGCCGAACGACAGCAGCTAATGAAAAACTGTTTTTT | CASSRTTAANEKLFF | TRBJ1-4 | TRBV3-1 | few | -
TGTGCCAGCACCCGGGGCGGGGGTCAGCCCCAGCATTTT | CASTRGGGQPQHF | TRBJ1-5 | TRBV6-6 | - | -
TGTGCCAGCACTCTCGTGGGGACAGGGCACACTGAAGCTTTCTTT | CASTLVGTGHTEAFF | TRBJ1-1 | TRBV28 | many | TRBD1
TGCGCCAGCAGTGAGTCCCAGTCGATGAACACTGAAGCTTTCTTT | CASSESQSMNTEAFF | TRBJ1-1 | TRBV10-2 | - | -
TGCAGCGTATCCGGGACAGGGGGTACGGACGAGCAGTTCTTC | CSVSGTGGTDEQFF | TRBJ2-1 | TRBV29-1 | few | TRBD1
TGTGCCAGTAGTATAGGATTAGCGGGGGGGCCCAGAGAGACCCAGTACTTC | CASSIGLAGGPRETQYF | TRBJ2-5 | TRBV19 | few | TRBD2
TGTGCCAGCAGTGGGAATAATTCACCCCTCCACTTT | CASSGNNSPLHF | TRBJ1-6 | TRBV6-1 | - | -
TGTGCCAGCAGTCGACTGGCCGGGACCTCGCAAGAGACCCAGTACTTC | CASSRLAGTSQETQYF | TRBJ2-5 | TRBV27 | few | -
TGCAGTGCCCCCCCCAGTTACCGGGACAGGAGCTATGGCTACACCTTC | CSAPPSYRDRSYGYTF | TRBJ1-2 | TRBV20-1 | few | TRBD1
TGTGCCAGCAGCCCCACAGGGGGCGCCTCTGGAAACACCATATATTTT | CASSPTGGASGNTIYF | TRBJ1-3 | TRBV7-2 | few | TRBD1
TGCGCCAGCAGTCTCAGTTGGCATGAGCAGTTCTTC | CASSLSWHEQFF | TRBJ2-1 | TRBV5-1 | - | -
TGCGCCAGCAGCTTGTACGGAGGGACCTTGAGGATTGAAAGCTATGGCTACACCTTC | CASSLYGGTLRIESYGYTF | TRBJ1-2 | TRBV5-1 | many | -
TGCAGCGTTGAAAGGGGCCCGGGTCAAGAAGAGACCCAGTACTTC | CSVERGPGQEETQYF | TRBJ2-5 | TRBV29-1 | few | -
TGTGCCAGCAGCTTGATTCAGGAGTACAATGAGCAGTTCTTC | CASSLIQEYNEQFF | TRBJ2-1 | TRBV5-4 | - | -